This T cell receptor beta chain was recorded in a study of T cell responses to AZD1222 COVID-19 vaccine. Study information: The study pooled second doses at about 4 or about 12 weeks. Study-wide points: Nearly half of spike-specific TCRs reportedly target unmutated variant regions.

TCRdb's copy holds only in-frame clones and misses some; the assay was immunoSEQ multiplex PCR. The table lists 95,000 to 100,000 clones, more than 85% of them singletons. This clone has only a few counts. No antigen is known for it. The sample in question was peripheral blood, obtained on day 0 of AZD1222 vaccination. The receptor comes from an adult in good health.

The CDR3 DNA is TGTGCCAGCAGTTCCGAGAGAGTGGGGCAGTATTTT. It specifies CASSSERVGQYF. The gene calls are TRBV7-9 and TRBJ2-3; unclear D gene. CDR1 and CDR2 (germline): SEHNR, FQNEAQ (reference sequence). The germline V and J ends were trimmed by 6 bases and 11 bases, with 15 bases remaining between them. The CDR3 extends over 12 amino acids.